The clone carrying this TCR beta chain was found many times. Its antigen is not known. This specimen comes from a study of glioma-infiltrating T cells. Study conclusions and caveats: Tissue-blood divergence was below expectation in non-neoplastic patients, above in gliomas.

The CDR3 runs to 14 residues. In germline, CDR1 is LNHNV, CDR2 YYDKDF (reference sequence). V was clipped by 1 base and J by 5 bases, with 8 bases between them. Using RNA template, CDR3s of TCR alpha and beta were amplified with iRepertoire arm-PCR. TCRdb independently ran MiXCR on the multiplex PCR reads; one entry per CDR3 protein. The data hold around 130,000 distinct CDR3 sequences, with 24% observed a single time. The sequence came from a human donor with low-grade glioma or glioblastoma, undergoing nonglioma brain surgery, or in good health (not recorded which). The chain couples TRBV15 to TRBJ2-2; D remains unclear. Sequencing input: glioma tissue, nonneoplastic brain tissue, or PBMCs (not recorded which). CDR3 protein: CATSRATRTGELFF. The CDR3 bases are TGTGCCACCAGCAGAGCTACAAGAACCGGGGAGCTGTTTTTT.